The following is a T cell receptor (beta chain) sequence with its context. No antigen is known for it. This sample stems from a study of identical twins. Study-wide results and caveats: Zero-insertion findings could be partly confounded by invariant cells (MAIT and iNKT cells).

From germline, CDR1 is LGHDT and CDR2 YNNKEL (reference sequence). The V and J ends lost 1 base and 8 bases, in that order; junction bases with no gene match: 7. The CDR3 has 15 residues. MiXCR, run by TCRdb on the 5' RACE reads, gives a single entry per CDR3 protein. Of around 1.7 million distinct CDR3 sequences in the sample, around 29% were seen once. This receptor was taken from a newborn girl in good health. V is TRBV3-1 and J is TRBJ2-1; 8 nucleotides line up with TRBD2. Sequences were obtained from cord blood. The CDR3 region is CASSQASGSSDEQFF. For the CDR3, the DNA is TGTGCCAGCAGCCAAGCAAGCGGGAGTTCCGATGAGCAGTTCTTC.